This TCR beta chain was profiled in a study of OX40 agonist ivuxolimab in advanced cancers. Study in general: The drug used for patients, ivuxolimab, was an agonistic anti-OX40 (CD134) antibody.

Overall study results and limits: Certain nonresponders additionally had low normalized T-cell clonal expansion.

The cohort excluded patients with autoimmune disease history or systemic immunosuppression. The CDR3 sequence is 13 residues long. V shed 0 bases and J 6 bases; nucleotides not matched to a gene: 2. Germline values: CDR1 SGDLS, CDR2 YYNGEE. The table came from immunoSEQ multiplex PCR; TCRdb's copy has only in-frame clones and leaves some out. This sample has some 15,000 clones, with over 70% found just once. About this clone: Its antigen is still unknown.

V gene TRBV9 combines with J gene TRBJ1-1, with 7 bases matching TRBD1. The sequence was obtained from an adult with an advanced solid tumor such as melanoma, head and neck, liver or kidney cancer. Sequencing used CD4+ or CD8+ T cells sorted from blood, obtained in a trial of the OX40 agonist ivuxolimab. This chain's CDR3 is CASSVVQGAEAFF. In nucleotides, the CDR3 is TGTGCCAGCAGCGTAGTTCAGGGGGCTGAAGCTTTCTTT.